This TCR beta chain is from a study of blood T cell repertoires in COVID-19. TCRdb's copy holds only in-frame clones and misses some; the assay was immunoSEQ multiplex PCR. This table has some 270,000 clones, about 89% appearing once. This CDR3 spans 15 amino acids. The ends were cut back, 3 bases at V and 0 bases at J, with 8 bases in the middle. Looked up from germline, CDR1 is MNHNS and CDR2 is SASEGT. This sequence originates from a woman in her fifties or sixties who had recovered from COVID-19. This chain links TRBV6-1 with TRBJ2-2, with TRBD1 as a possible D gene (5 bases). Sequences were obtained from peripheral blood. CDR3 amino acids: CASSEVRANTGELFF. The CDR3 nucleotides are TGTGCCAGCAGTGAGGTCAGGGCGAACACCGGGGAGCTGTTTTTT.